These 8 T cell receptor beta chains were sequenced from one sample in a study of T cell responses to AZD1222 COVID-19 vaccine. Sequencing used immunoSEQ multiplex PCR; TCRdb keeps in-frame clones, though not all of them. This table has 100,000 or so clones, around 90% appearing once. Sequenced material: peripheral blood, taken on day 0 of AZD1222 vaccination. The receptors come from an adult in good health.

The V call is TRBV11-2, the J call TRBJ2-2; 7 bases fit TRBD2. The ends lost 2 bases at V and 7 bases at J; junction bases unmatched: 7. Germline lookup yields CDR1 SGHAT and CDR2 FQNNGV. The CDR3 consists of 15 residues. CDR3: CASSLRGGLNGELFF. In DNA, the CDR3 is TGTGCCAGCAGCTTAAGGGGAGGGCTGAACGGGGAGCTGTTTTTT. Based on the CDR3 plus reference TRBV11-2 and TRBJ2-2, the full variable domain is EAGVAQSPRYKIIEKRQSVAFWCNPISGHATLYWYQQILGQGPKLLIQFQNNGVVDDSQLPKDRFSAERLKGVDSTLKIQPAKLEDSAVYLCASSLRGGLNGELFFGEGSRLTVL.

The genes are TRBV11-1 and TRBJ2-1; D may be TRBD1 (6 bases). Trimming removed 1 base at V and 6 bases at J, with 7 bases between. Germline CDR1 is SGHAT and CDR2 is FQDESV (reference sequence). The CDR3 consists of 13 residues. Written as DNA, the CDR3 is TGTGCCAGCAGCTTAGGACAGGCCAATGAGCAGTTCTTC. This codes for CASSLGQANEQFF.

The J gene is TRBJ1-3, the V gene TRBV30, with D hard to call. The CDR3 is 13 amino acids. Between the trimmed V and J ends, which lost 2 bases and 0 bases, there was a span of 5 bases. The germline gives CDR1 GTSNPN, CDR2 SVGIG (reference sequence). CDR3 DNA sequence: TGTGCCTGGAGTTTATTCTCTGGAAACACCATATATTTT. This translates into CAWSLFSGNTIYF.

This clone was picked up one time. The chain couples TRBV24-1 to TRBJ2-1; a possible D gene is TRBD1 (6 bases). From germline, CDR1 is KGHDR and CDR2 SFDVKD. The CDR3 contains 15 residues. V was shortened by 0 bases and J by 10 bases, with 15 bases between the two germline ends. This CDR3 is CATSDLGPTGKEQFF. The DNA of the CDR3 is TGTGCCACCAGTGATTTGGGGCCTACAGGGAAGGAGCAGTTCTTC.

The chain joins TRBV12-3 or TRBV12-4 to TRBJ1-5; D call uncertain. The CDR3 is 13 residues long. V lost 6 bases to trimming and J lost 6 bases, with 12 bases between them. The CDR3 coding sequence is TGTGCCAGCAGCCCGGCCCTGAGTCAGCCCCAGCATTTT. Protein product: CASSPALSQPQHF.

This clone was seen once. CDR3 loop: CAISSSTAGPYNSPLHF. CDR3 coding DNA: TGTGCCATCAGCTCCTCCACGGCGGGACCTTATAATTCACCCCTCCACTTT. The V gene is TRBV10-3, the J gene TRBJ1-6; a possible D gene is TRBD1 (5 bases). The CDR3 runs 17 residues. The V gene's germline CDR1 is ENHRY and CDR2 SYGVKD. The V end was cut by 6 bases, the J end by 4 bases, with 19 bases between.

The gene calls are TRBV28 and TRBJ2-3; 7 bases map to TRBD2. Germline-derived CDR1 and CDR2 are MDHEN and SYDVKM. The V segment lost 3 bases and the J segment 7 bases; nucleotides outside the gene matches: 10. The CDR3 length is 15 residues. The CDR3 DNA follows: TGTGCCAGCAGTTTCGCGACTAGCCACCGACATACGCAGTATTTT. Protein: CASSFATSHRHTQYF.

V is TRBV6-2 or TRBV6-3 and J is TRBJ2-2; 7 bases line up with TRBD1. After removal of 5 bases from V and 4 bases from J, the junction contained 7 bases not matched to a gene. The CDR3 length is 15 residues. CDR1 and CDR2 from the germline V gene are MNHEY and SVGEGT. The CDR3 protein is CASSGEQGSTGELFF. CDR3 coding DNA: TGTGCCAGCAGTGGAGAACAGGGGTCCACCGGGGAGCTGTTTTTT.